This T cell receptor beta chain was recovered during a study of PD-1 blockade in classical Hodgkin lymphoma. CDR1 is SGDLS, CDR2 YYNGEE, per germline. This CDR3 has 15 amino acids. V lost 0 bases and J lost 0, with 7 bases in between. The time point is: cycle 4 day 1 (C4D1), after around six weeks of nivolumab. No patient escaped relapse after autologous stem cell transplantation, and brentuximab vedotin exposure varied. Magnetic negative selection was used to purify CD4+ T cells from thawed PBMCs. Data came from immunoSEQ multiplex PCR; TCRdb stores just in-frame clones and leaves some out. The sample shows roughly 30,000 clones, 65% to 80% of them seen only once.

The chain recombines TRBV9 with TRBJ1-3; D ambiguous. This clonotype was sampled from a human donor with classical Hodgkin lymphoma. The material sequenced was CD4+ T cells from blood, taken before the fourth cycle of nivolumab. The CDR3, as DNA: TGTGCCAGCAGCGTAGACACTTCCTCTGGAAACACCATATATTTT. It translates to CASSVDTSSGNTIYF.